This note documents a single T cell receptor (beta chain) sequence. CDR1 MGHRA and CDR2 YSYEKL come from the germline V gene. The V and J ends lost 3 bases and 7 bases respectively, with 12 bases between them. The CDR3 sequence is 13 residues long. The data were obtained in a study of blood T cell repertoires in COVID-19. Here immunoSEQ multiplex PCR was the method, and the copy in TCRdb shows in-frame clones only, minus some. The data hold roughly 250,000 clones, with around 90% observed a single time. This clonotype originated in a person aged 18 to 30 with COVID-19, enrolled during active disease. The source material was peripheral blood. The rearrangement uses TRBV4-1 and TRBJ1-2; weak D call: TRBD1 (6 bases). In DNA, the CDR3 is TGCGCCAGCAGCCATAAAAACAGGGCTGGCTACACCTTC. Translating gives CASSHKNRAGYTF.